This is a list of T cell receptor beta chains from one sample in a study of T cells in Graves' hyperthyroidism and ophthalmopathy. TCRdb itself ran the multiplex PCR reads through MiXCR, one entry per CDR3 protein. The sample yields hundreds of thousands of distinct CDR3 sequences, approximately 19% seen once. Sequencing was performed on blood. These receptor sequences come from a man aged 45 to 65 with Graves' ophthalmopathy. Each CDR3 is given with its conserved first and last residue. Each record gives: J gene, V gene, clone size, D gene, CDR3 DNA, CDR3 protein. A D gene is named only where the DNA matches it firmly. Not all rows give a size; the values are once, few, many and, for expanded clones, a class.

TRBJ2-1 TRBV16 - - TGTGCCAGCAGCAAATGGGATGAGCAGTTCTTC CASSKWDEQFF
TRBJ2-1 TRBV3-1 many - TGTGCCAGCAGCCAAGATAGGGCAGGGAGGAATGAGCAGTTCTTC CASSQDRAGRNEQFF
TRBJ1-2 TRBV20-1 many - TGCAGTGCTAGCCGGGACCTTATCTACACCTTC CSASRDLIYTF
TRBJ1-1 TRBV9 many - TGTGCCAGCAACCCTCTGAACACTGAAGCTTTCTTT CASNPLNTEAFF
TRBJ2-3 TRBV29-1 many - TGCAGCGTTGAAGTCTGGACCCCCACAGATACGCAGTATTTT CSVEVWTPTDTQYF
TRBJ2-2 TRBV6-1 many - TGTGCCAGCAGTGACCCAATTACCGCCGGGGAGCTGTTTTTT CASSDPITAGELFF
TRBJ2-5 TRBV28 many - TGTGCCAGCACCAACCAAGGGCAGGGGGAGACCCAGTACTTC CASTNQGQGETQYF
TRBJ2-1 TRBV5-1 many - TGCGCCAGCAGCGGGACGGGTAACGGGAGATTCTCCTACAATGAGCAGTTCTTC CASSGTGNGRFSYNEQFF
TRBJ1-2 TRBV7-9 - - TGTGCCAGCAGCTTAGTGGGGGCGGGGTCCTATGGCTACACCTTC CASSLVGAGSYGYTF
TRBJ2-1 TRBV7-9 - TRBD2 TGTGCCAGCAGCCTGGGACTAGCGGGAGAGAGGTCCTACAATGAGCAGTTCTTC CASSLGLAGERSYNEQFF
TRBJ1-4 TRBV28 - - TGTGCCAGCAGTATAAGACTTGCAACTAATGAAAAACTGTTTTTT CASSIRLATNEKLFF
TRBJ2-1 TRBV10-3 - - TGTGCCATCGGTGATTTGAGAAACAGGGACAATGAGCAGTTCTTC CAIGDLRNRDNEQFF
TRBJ1-2 TRBV7-2 - - TGTGCCAGCGCGGTGACAGGTTCCTATGGCTACACCTTC CASAVTGSYGYTF
TRBJ2-7 TRBV7-2 many TRBD2 TGTGCCAGCAGCCGGGGGGAGGGCCTCTACGAGCAGTACTTC CASSRGEGLYEQYF
TRBJ2-3 TRBV11-2 many - TGTGCCAGCAGCTTAGATCGTGGGCCATGGCATACGCAGTATTTT CASSLDRGPWHTQYF
TRBJ1-2 TRBV30 many - TGTGCCTGGACTGAGAGCGGGTTTGGGGGCTACACCTTC CAWTESGFGGYTF
TRBJ2-7 TRBV30 many - TGTGCCTGGGGACTTCTAACCTACGAGCAGTACTTC CAWGLLTYEQYF
TRBJ2-5 TRBV19 - TRBD2 TGTGCCAGTAGTATGGGACTAGCGGGAAAAGAGACCCAGTACTTC CASSMGLAGKETQYF
TRBJ1-5 TRBV6-9 - - TGTGCCAGCAGTTACGAGGGTTTCGATCAGCCCCAGCATTTT CASSYEGFDQPQHF
TRBJ1-1 TRBV11-2 - TRBD1 TGTGCCAGCAGCCCTGGGACAGGGACTGAAGCTTTCTTT CASSPGTGTEAFF
TRBJ1-2 TRBV6-5 many - TGTGCCAGCAGTTACGGGGCAGGGGCGTCTAACTATGGCTACACCTTC CASSYGAGASNYGYTF
TRBJ1-2 TRBV5-4 few - TGTGCCAGCAGGCCGGATCTTCAAGCGGTTAACTATGGCTACACCTTC CASRPDLQAVNYGYTF